These T cell receptor beta chains were read from a single sample in a study of T cells in Graves' hyperthyroidism and ophthalmopathy. Via MiXCR, TCRdb re-called the multiplex PCR reads, giving one row per CDR3 protein. The repertoire includes 500,000 to 750,000 distinct CDR3 sequences, approximately 15% of them detected once, and more than 6% sits in the top ten. Sequences were obtained from blood. The receptors stem from a woman in her late teens or twenties with Graves' ophthalmopathy. CDR3s leave out the opening cysteine and the closing phenylalanine or tryptophan. Each record gives: D gene, V gene, J gene, clone size, CDR3 protein. D genes are given only for firm matches. Clone size, where shown, is once, few, many, or a class for clones that have expanded.

D gene: TRBD2; V gene: TRBV25-1; J gene: TRBJ2-7; clone size: few; CDR3 protein: ASSEYKLAGYEQY
D gene: NA; V gene: TRBV6-2/TRBV6-3; J gene: TRBJ2-4; clone size: few; CDR3 protein: ASPSGIAKNIQY
D gene: NA; V gene: TRBV11-2; J gene: TRBJ2-7; clone size: many; CDR3 protein: ASSSPRRAGHTYEQY
D gene: NA; V gene: TRBV5-8; J gene: TRBJ2-1; clone size: few; CDR3 protein: ASGQGMRQF
D gene: TRBD1; V gene: TRBV12-3/TRBV12-4; J gene: TRBJ2-7; clone size: many; CDR3 protein: ASSTTGGASYEQY
D gene: TRBD1; V gene: TRBV7-8; J gene: TRBJ2-2; clone size: many; CDR3 protein: ASSLSAGGETGELF
D gene: NA; V gene: TRBV7-2; J gene: TRBJ2-5; clone size: many; CDR3 protein: ASSSRGAGETQY
D gene: NA; V gene: TRBV5-4; J gene: TRBJ1-1; clone size: NA; CDR3 protein: ASSLALRGNTEAF
D gene: TRBD1; V gene: TRBV29-1; J gene: TRBJ2-7; clone size: few; CDR3 protein: SVVGDRPSYEQY
D gene: TRBD1; V gene: TRBV19; J gene: TRBJ2-7; clone size: many; CDR3 protein: ASSISKGRGQYEQY
D gene: NA; V gene: TRBV12-3/TRBV12-4; J gene: TRBJ2-2; clone size: few; CDR3 protein: ASSALRGAGGLGGELF
D gene: NA; V gene: TRBV19; J gene: TRBJ2-1; clone size: NA; CDR3 protein: ASSPLRGRVNEQF
D gene: NA; V gene: TRBV9; J gene: TRBJ2-6; clone size: NA; CDR3 protein: ASNYPAGSSGANVLT